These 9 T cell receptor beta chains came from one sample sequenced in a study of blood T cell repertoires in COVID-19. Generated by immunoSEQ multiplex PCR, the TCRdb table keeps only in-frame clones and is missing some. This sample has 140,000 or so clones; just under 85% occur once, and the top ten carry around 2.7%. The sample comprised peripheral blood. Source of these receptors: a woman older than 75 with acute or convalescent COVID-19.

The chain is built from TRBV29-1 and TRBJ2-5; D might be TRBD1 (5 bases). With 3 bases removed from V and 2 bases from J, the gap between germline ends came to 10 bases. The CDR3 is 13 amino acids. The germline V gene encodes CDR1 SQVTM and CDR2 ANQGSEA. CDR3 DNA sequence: TGCAGCGTTGACTCAGACAGACAAGAGACCCAGTACTTC. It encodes CSVDSDRQETQYF. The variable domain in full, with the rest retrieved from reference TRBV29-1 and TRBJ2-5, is SAVISQKPSRDICQRGTSLTIQCQVDSQVTMMFWYRQQPGQSLTLIATANQGSEATYESGFVIDKFPISRPNLTFSTLTVSNMSPEDSSIYLCSVDSDRQETQYFGPGTRLLVL.

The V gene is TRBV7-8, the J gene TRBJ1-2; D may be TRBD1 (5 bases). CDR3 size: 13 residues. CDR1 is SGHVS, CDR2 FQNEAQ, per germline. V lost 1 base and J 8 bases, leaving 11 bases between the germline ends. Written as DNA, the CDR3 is TGTGCCAGCAGCTTAGAGTGGAGGGGCGGCTACACCTTC. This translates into CASSLEWRGGYTF.

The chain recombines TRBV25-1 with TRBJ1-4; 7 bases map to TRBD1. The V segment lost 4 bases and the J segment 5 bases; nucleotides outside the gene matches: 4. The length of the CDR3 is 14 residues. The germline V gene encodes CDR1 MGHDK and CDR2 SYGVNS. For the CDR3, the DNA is TGTGCCAGCAGTGCGACAGGGATAAATGAAAAACTGTTTTTT. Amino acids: CASSATGINEKLFF.

The chain's CDR3 is CASSLVTGSDNQPQHF. In DNA form, the CDR3 reads TGTGCCAGCAGCTTGGTAACAGGGTCAGACAATCAGCCCCAGCATTTT. V is TRBV5-6 and J is TRBJ1-5, with D possibly TRBD1 on 6 matching bases. The germline V gene encodes CDR1 SGHDT and CDR2 YYEEEE. CDR3 size: 16 residues. V was shortened by 0 bases and J by 3 bases, with 13 bases between the two germline ends.

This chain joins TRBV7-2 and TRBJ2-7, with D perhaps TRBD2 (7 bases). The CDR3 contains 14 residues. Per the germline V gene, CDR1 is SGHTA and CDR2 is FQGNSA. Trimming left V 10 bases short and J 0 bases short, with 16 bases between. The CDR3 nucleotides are TGTGCCACCAAGGGGGGGGGTCCCTCCTACGAGCAGTACTTC. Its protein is CATKGGGPSYEQYF.

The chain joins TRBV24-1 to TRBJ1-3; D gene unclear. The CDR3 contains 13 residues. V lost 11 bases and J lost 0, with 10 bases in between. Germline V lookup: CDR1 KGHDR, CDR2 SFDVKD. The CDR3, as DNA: TGTGCCAGTCCAGGTAGCTCTGGAAACACCATATATTTT. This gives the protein CASPGSSGNTIYF.

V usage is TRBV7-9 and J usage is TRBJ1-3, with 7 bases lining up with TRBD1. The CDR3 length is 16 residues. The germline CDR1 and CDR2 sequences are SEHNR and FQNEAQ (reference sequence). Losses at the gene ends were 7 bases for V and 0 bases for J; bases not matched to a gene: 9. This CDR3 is CASNDPGGHSGNTIYF. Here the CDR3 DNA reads TGTGCCAGCAACGATCCAGGGGGACACTCTGGAAACACCATATATTTT.

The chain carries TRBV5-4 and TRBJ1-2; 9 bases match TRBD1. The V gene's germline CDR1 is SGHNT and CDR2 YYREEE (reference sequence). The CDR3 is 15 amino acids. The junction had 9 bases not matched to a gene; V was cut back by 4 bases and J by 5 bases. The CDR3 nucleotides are TGTGCCAGCAGCCACAGGGGGCAGCAATTATATGGCTACACCTTC. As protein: CASSHRGQQLYGYTF. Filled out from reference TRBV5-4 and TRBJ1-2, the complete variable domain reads ETGVTQSPTHLIKTRGQQVTLRCSSQSGHNTVSWYQQALGQGPQFIFQYYREEENGRGNFPPRFSGLQFPNYSSELNVNALELDDSALYLCASSHRGQQLYGYTFGSGTRLTVV.

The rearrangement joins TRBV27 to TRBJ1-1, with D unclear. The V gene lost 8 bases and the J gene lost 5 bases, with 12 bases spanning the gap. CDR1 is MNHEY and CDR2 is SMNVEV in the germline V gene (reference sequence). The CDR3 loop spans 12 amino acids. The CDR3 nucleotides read TGTGCCAGCGTGGGGTCGGGGACTGAAGCTTTCTTT. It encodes CASVGSGTEAFF.